The rows below give T cell receptor beta chains drawn from one sample of a study of T cells in Graves' hyperthyroidism and ophthalmopathy. TCRdb independently ran MiXCR on the multiplex PCR reads; one entry per CDR3 protein. In the table there are some 500,000 distinct CDR3 sequences, approximately 25% of which are singletons. Source material: blood. Receptors originate from a woman in her twenties or thirties with Graves' ophthalmopathy. The CDR3 runs from the conserved cysteine through the conserved F or W. The D gene is left open where the match is weak. Clone size is not always given. Where it is, it says once, few, many or a class for expanded clones.

V	size	D	J	DNA	CDR3
TRBV6-2/TRBV6-3	many	-	TRBJ2-5	TGTGCCAGCAGTTCGGATTCGATCCAAGAGACCCAGTACTTC	CASSSDSIQETQYF
TRBV7-2	-	TRBD1	TRBJ1-2	TGTGCCAGCAGGTCACCAGGGACAGGGATCAGCTACACCTTC	CASRSPGTGISYTF
TRBV12-3/TRBV12-4	many	-	TRBJ1-1	TGTGCCACCCTCATGGGGGCCATGAACACTGAAGCTTTCTTT	CATLMGAMNTEAFF
TRBV6-5	many	TRBD2	TRBJ2-5	TGTGCCAGCAGTTACTCGAACTTAGCGGGGGGTACGGAGACCCAGTACTTC	CASSYSNLAGGTETQYF
TRBV12-3/TRBV12-4	many	-	TRBJ1-2	TGTGCCAGCAGTCCTAGGGAGCGCGCTGGCTACACCTTC	CASSPRERAGYTF
TRBV10-3	few	-	TRBJ2-4	TGTGCCATCAGTGAGTCGCTCGAAACTCCCCAGGACATTCAGTACTTC	CAISESLETPQDIQYF
TRBV27	many	-	TRBJ1-1	TGTGCCAGCAGTGGGCCCTATAACACTGAAGCTTTCTTT	CASSGPYNTEAFF
TRBV28	few	-	TRBJ2-2	TGTGCCAGCAGTCCGCCCTTTGGAGCAGCGAACACCGGGGAGCTGTTTTTT	CASSPPFGAANTGELFF
TRBV14	-	-	TRBJ1-1	TGTGCCAGCAGCTTCCGGACGGTGAACACTGAAGCTTTCTTT	CASSFRTVNTEAFF
TRBV19	many	TRBD1	TRBJ1-1	TGTGCCAGTGTTTTGGACAGGGGGAACACTGAAGCTTTCTTT	CASVLDRGNTEAFF
TRBV19	many	-	TRBJ2-5	TGTGCCAGTAGTGCACAATCCGGGGGCGAGGGGGAGACCCAGTACTTC	CASSAQSGGEGETQYF
TRBV20-1	-	-	TRBJ2-7	TGCAGTGCTGTGGACAACTTGGACATCGGGCAGTACTTC	CSAVDNLDIGQYF
TRBV4-1	few	TRBD1	TRBJ1-1	TGCGCCAGCAGCCAAGATACAGGGGGTTTTACTGAAGCTTTCTTT	CASSQDTGGFTEAFF
TRBV19	many	-	TRBJ1-2	TGTGCCAGTAGTATTCTGGACGGCCCTGGCTACACCTTC	CASSILDGPGYTF
TRBV12-3/TRBV12-4	-	TRBD2	TRBJ2-4	TGTGCCAGCAGCGCCGCGCGGGGGGGCGTATTGGACATTCAGTACTTC	CASSAARGGVLDIQYF
TRBV6-4	-	-	TRBJ1-2	TGTGCCAGCAGCCCCGAAGGGGGAAACTATGGCTACACCTTC	CASSPEGGNYGYTF
TRBV7-9	-	-	TRBJ1-2	TGTGCCAGCGTGCGGGGTGAGAACTATGGCTACACCTTC	CASVRGENYGYTF
TRBV20-1	-	-	TRBJ1-2	TGCAGTGTTCAGGGGAGGGACTATGGCTACACCTTC	CSVQGRDYGYTF
TRBV24-1	many	TRBD1	TRBJ2-7	TGTGCCACCAGTGATTTGCCAGGGACAGGGTCCTACGAGCAGTACTTC	CATSDLPGTGSYEQYF
TRBV12-3/TRBV12-4	many	-	TRBJ2-2	TGTGCCAGCAGGCTACAGGGTGTGGAGCTGTTTTTT	CASRLQGVELFF
TRBV5-1	many	TRBD1	TRBJ2-5	TGCGCCAGCACAAACGGAGGACAGGAAGAGACCCAGTACTTC	CASTNGGQEETQYF
TRBV6-2/TRBV6-3	few	-	TRBJ2-7	TGTGCCAGCAGTTACTCGATTCAATCTTACTACGAGCAGTACTTC	CASSYSIQSYYEQYF
TRBV18	-	TRBD1	TRBJ2-7	TGTGCCAGCTCACCGGGACAGGGGCGAACGGGCTACGAGCAGTACTTC	CASSPGQGRTGYEQYF
TRBV6-5	many	-	TRBJ1-6	TGTGCCAGCAGTTACTCGCTTCAGGCCGGGAATTCACCCCTCCACTTT	CASSYSLQAGNSPLHF